The 32 T cell receptor beta chains below were found in one sample sequenced in a study of blood T cell repertoires in COVID-19. Repertoires were generated with immunoSEQ multiplex PCR, while TCRdb's copy carries only in-frame clones and drops some. The table shows about 140,000 clones, with roughly 86% occurring only once. The material sequenced was peripheral blood. These receptors originate from a man aged 65 to 79 with acute or convalescent COVID-19.

The chain is built from TRBV30 and TRBJ2-5; TRBD2 agrees at 10 bases. The length of the CDR3 is 15 residues. V dropped 5 bases and J dropped 3; count of bases not matched to a gene: 9. CDR1 and CDR2 from the germline V gene are GTSNPN and SVGIG (reference sequence). CDR3 nucleotide sequence: TGTGCCTGGGATTTGACTAGCGGGTTAGAAGAGACCCAGTACTTC. This codes for CAWDLTSGLEETQYF.

This clone has only one observation. V is TRBV27 and J is TRBJ2-7; TRBD1 aligns across 8 bases. The germline V gene has CDR1 MNHEY and CDR2 SMNVEV (reference sequence). This CDR3 is 16 amino acids long. V dropped 2 bases and J dropped 1; count of bases not matched to a gene: 7. As DNA, the CDR3 is TGTGCCAGCAGTTTACTCCAGGGGGCCCTATCCTACGAGCAGTACTTC. Translated, it gives CASSLLQGALSYEQYF.

The chain joins TRBV5-1 to TRBJ1-3, with 7 bases aligning to TRBD1. The CDR3 length is 16 residues. Looked up from germline, CDR1 is SGHRS and CDR2 is YFSETQ. The J segment lost 0 bases and the V segment lost 4 bases, leaving 7 bases of the junction unmatched. The CDR3 region is CASSQGVAHSGNTIYF. The CDR3 coding sequence is TGCGCCAGCAGCCAGGGGGTGGCCCACTCTGGAAACACCATATATTTT.

V gene TRBV29-1 combines with J gene TRBJ1-5; D call uncertain. From germline, CDR1 is SQVTM and CDR2 ANQGSEA. CDR3 length: 13 amino acids. Trimming took 2 bases from V and 9 from J, leaving 14 bases between them. For the CDR3, the DNA is TGCAGCGTTGAATTTGACCCAGCGCGGCCCCAGCATTTT. This sequence encodes CSVEFDPARPQHF.

The rearrangement joins TRBV19 to TRBJ1-6; no definite D call. Trimming took 0 bases from V and 9 from J, leaving 9 bases between them. This CDR3 comprises 14 residues. Looked up from germline, CDR1 is LNHDA and CDR2 is SQIVND (reference sequence). The DNA for the CDR3 is TGTGCCAGTAGTATAGACTTCGGGAGTTCACCCCTCCACTTT. This sequence encodes CASSIDFGSSPLHF.

The chain links TRBV7-2 to TRBJ2-4; 9 bases map to TRBD1. The germline V gene has CDR1 SGHTA and CDR2 FQGNSA. This CDR3 comprises 14 residues. V gave up 5 bases and J gave up 5 bases; unmatched junction bases: 4. As DNA, the CDR3 is TGTGCCAGCAGCCGTCGGACAGGGGAAAACATTCAGTACTTC. Translating gives CASSRRTGENIQYF.

This chain connects TRBV28 to TRBJ1-2; D not certain. The CDR3 is made up of 14 amino acids. CDR1 is MDHEN, CDR2 SYDVKM, per germline. V lost 8 bases and J 6 bases, leaving 19 bases between the germline ends. CDR3 bases: TGTGCCAGCCGTAACGCCCCCCAGCGCGATGGCTACACCTTC. It translates to CASRNAPQRDGYTF.

This clone was detected a few times. The chain is built from TRBV18 and TRBJ1-2; D call uncertain. Germline V lookup: CDR1 KGHSH, CDR2 LQKENI. The CDR3 spans 13 residues. Trimming shortened V by 3 bases and J by 3 bases, and 8 bases separated the two germline ends. In DNA, the CDR3 is TGTGCCAGCTCACCCCCGGAGGACTATGGCTACACCTTC. Its protein is CASSPPEDYGYTF.

The chain uses TRBV30 and TRBJ2-1, with a weak D call TRBD2 (5 bases). The ends were cut back, 4 bases at V and 7 bases at J, with 20 bases in the middle. The V gene's germline CDR1 is GTSNPN and CDR2 SVGIG (reference sequence). There are 15 residues in the CDR3. This CDR3 reads CAWTHYGGLGNEQFF. Here the CDR3 DNA reads TGTGCCTGGACCCATTATGGAGGCCTCGGGAATGAGCAGTTCTTC.

The V and J genes are TRBV4-1 and TRBJ2-2, with D possibly being TRBD1 (6 bases). The CDR3 contains 16 residues. V lost 2 bases, J lost 2 bases, and 12 bases lay in between. Germline assignment: CDR1 MGHRA and CDR2 YSYEKL. The CDR3 here is CASSQNDRLNTGELFF. The DNA for the CDR3 is TGCGCCAGCAGCCAAAACGACAGGCTTAACACCGGGGAGCTGTTTTTT.

The chain recombines TRBV4-1 with TRBJ1-3, with D perhaps matching TRBD1 (6 bases). Looked up from germline, CDR1 is MGHRA and CDR2 is YSYEKL. The CDR3 extends over 14 amino acids. Trimming removed 1 base at V and 8 bases at J, with 12 bases between. The DNA of the CDR3 is TGCGCCAGCAGCCAAGCACAGGGAGGGGACACCATATATTTT. It specifies CASSQAQGGDTIYF.

The chain uses TRBV3-1 (or the pseudogene TRBV3-2) and TRBJ2-4; D gene ambiguous. The ends were cut back, 0 bases at V and 6 bases at J, with 9 bases in the middle. Germline-derived CDR1 and CDR2 are LGHDT and YNNKEL (reference sequence). The CDR3 contains 14 residues. In nucleotides, the CDR3 is TGTGCCAGCAGCCAAGACCGAAACTCAAACATTCAGTACTTC. Amino acids: CASSQDRNSNIQYF.

This sequence joins TRBV6-1 and TRBJ2-7; no definite D call. Germline CDR1 is MNHNS and CDR2 is SASEGT. The V end was cut by 3 bases, the J end by 6 bases, with 12 bases between. The CDR3 length is 13 residues. CDR3 residues: CASSDLPLFEQYF. The CDR3 coding sequence is TGTGCCAGCAGTGATCTACCTCTTTTCGAGCAGTACTTC.

J is TRBJ2-2 and V is TRBV3-1 (or the pseudogene TRBV3-2), with D maybe TRBD1 (7 bases). V was trimmed by 1 base and J by 6 bases, leaving 18 bases between them. Germline V gene lookup returns CDR1 LGHDT and CDR2 YNNKEL (reference sequence). This CDR3 is built from 17 residues. CDR3: CASSQGGGRRGSGELFF. CDR3 coding DNA: TGTGCCAGCAGCCAAGGAGGGGGGCGCAGGGGGTCCGGGGAGCTGTTTTTT.

The CDR3 nucleotides are TGTGCCAGCAGCCAAGCGCGACCGGGCTACGAGCAGTACTTC. This codes for CASSQARPGYEQYF. The V and J genes are TRBV3-1 (or the pseudogene TRBV3-2) and TRBJ2-7, with D hard to call. Per the germline V gene, CDR1 is LGHDT and CDR2 is YNNKEL (reference sequence). Deletions cut 1 base from V and 3 bases from J, with 10 bases between. This CDR3 is 14 amino acids long.

The chain is built from TRBV18 and TRBJ1-4; 8 nucleotides agree with TRBD1. Germline-derived CDR1 and CDR2 are KGHSH and LQKENI. With 3 bases clipped from V and 8 bases from J, the junction kept 8 bases outside the gene matches. The length of the CDR3 is 15 residues. The CDR3 sequence: CASSPEGQGGEKLFF. CDR3 coding DNA: TGTGCCAGCTCACCCGAAGGACAGGGAGGCGAAAAACTGTTTTTT.

The genes are TRBV19 and TRBJ2-7, with TRBD1 matching 9 bases. Trimming took 5 bases from V and 6 from J; bases not matched to a gene: 8. The CDR3 consists of 14 residues. The germline CDR1 and CDR2 sequences are LNHDA and SQIVND (reference sequence). The CDR3 sequence: CASSEQGALSEQYF. CDR3 DNA: TGTGCCAGTAGTGAACAGGGGGCGCTTAGCGAGCAGTACTTC.

Only a few counts were recorded for this clone. This chain links TRBV7-7 with TRBJ1-3; D might be TRBD1 (5 bases). This CDR3 has 14 residues. Germline V CDR1 and CDR2: SSHAT, FNYEAQ (reference sequence). Trimming cost V 5 bases and J 4 bases, with 12 bases left between them. The CDR3 region is CASSPAGRGNTIYF. Written as DNA, the CDR3 is TGTGCCAGCAGCCCCGCGGGGCGGGGAAACACCATATATTTT.

The chain is built from TRBV5-1 and TRBJ2-3, with 7 bases lining up with TRBD1. After removal of 4 bases from V and 0 bases from J, the junction contained 2 bases not matched to a gene. The germline CDR1 and CDR2 sequences are SGHRS and YFSETQ. There are 14 residues in the CDR3. The CDR3 DNA reads as TGCGCCAGCAGCGAGGGACAGAGCACAGATACGCAGTATTTT. It translates to CASSEGQSTDTQYF.

The V gene is TRBV28, the J gene TRBJ2-6, with TRBD2 matching 7 bases. This CDR3 has 15 residues. Trimming took 5 bases from V and 3 from J; bases not matched to a gene: 4. Per the germline V gene, CDR1 is MDHEN and CDR2 is SYDVKM. The CDR3, as DNA: TGTGCCAGCAGTCGAACGGGGGGTGGGGCCAACGTCCTGACTTTC. This sequence encodes CASSRTGGGANVLTF.

This rearrangement joins TRBV18 to TRBJ1-1, with D possibly matching TRBD1 (5 bases). This CDR3 has 16 residues. Deletions cut 3 bases from V and 0 bases from J, with 14 bases between. Germline CDR1 and CDR2: KGHSH and LQKENI. The CDR3 DNA follows: TGTGCCAGCTCACCCTCTGGTGTCAGGGTGAACACTGAAGCTTTCTTT. Translating gives CASSPSGVRVNTEAFF.

The chain links TRBV19 to TRBJ2-7; 9 bases fit TRBD2. Losses at the gene ends were 3 bases for V and 7 bases for J; bases not matched to a gene: 10. Germline assignment: CDR1 LNHDA and CDR2 SQIVND (reference sequence). CDR3 length: 15 residues. As DNA, the CDR3 is TGTGCCAGTAGTATCTTTGGCGGGGGGGCGGATGAGCAGTACTTC. It yields the protein CASSIFGGGADEQYF. Filled out from reference TRBV19 and TRBJ2-7, the complete variable domain reads DGGITQSPKYLFRKEGQNVTLSCEQNLNHDAMYWYRQDPGQGLRLIYYSQIVNDFQKGDIAEGYSVSREKKESFPLTVTSAQKNPTAFYLCASSIFGGGADEQYFGPGTRLTVT.

The gene calls are TRBV5-1 and TRBJ1-2, with D perhaps matching TRBD1 (6 bases). V was clipped by 4 bases and J by 7 bases, with 14 bases between them. Germline CDR1 reads SGHRS; CDR2 reads YFSETQ. The CDR3 runs to 13 residues. The CDR3 here is CASSRNQGTGYTF. The CDR3 DNA reads TGCGCCAGCAGCCGCAATCAGGGGACTGGCTACACCTTC.

The rearrangement uses TRBV28 and TRBJ1-2, with 9 nucleotides matching TRBD1. Trimming removed 8 bases from V and 4 bases from J; junction bases left unmatched: 20. This CDR3 comprises 18 residues. Germline V gives CDR1 MDHEN, CDR2 SYDVKM. The CDR3 sequence is CASRTPGMTGGDSYGYTF. Written as DNA, the CDR3 is TGTGCCAGCCGTACCCCCGGGATGACAGGGGGGGATAGCTATGGCTACACCTTC.

This chain links TRBV7-3 with TRBJ2-1; TRBD1 agrees at 7 bases. CDR1 and CDR2 (germline): SGHTA, FQGTGA. Trimming at V came to 0 bases and at J to 6 bases, leaving 14 bases not matched to a gene. This CDR3 contains 18 residues. The CDR3 protein is CASSLTGSYQGVGNEQFF. CDR3 bases: TGTGCCAGCAGCTTAACGGGATCCTACCAGGGGGTCGGCAATGAGCAGTTCTTC. The full variable domain, rest sourced from reference TRBV7-3 and TRBJ2-1, is GAGVSQTPSNKVTEKGKYVELRCDPISGHTALYWYRQSLGQGPEFLIYFQGTGAADDSGLPNDRFFAVRPEGSVSTLKIQRTERGDSAVYLCASSLTGSYQGVGNEQFFGPGTRLTVL.

The V gene is TRBV6-4, the J gene TRBJ2-1, with 11 bases that match TRBD2. CDR3 length equals 15 residues. After removal of 6 bases from V and 4 bases from J, the junction contained 5 bases not matched to a gene. The germline CDR1 and CDR2 sequences are MRHNA and SNTAGT. The CDR3 sequence is CASSHGTSGYNEQFF. The CDR3 DNA reads as TGTGCCAGCAGCCACGGGACTAGCGGATACAATGAGCAGTTCTTC.

In its sample, this clone was seen once. The V and J genes are TRBV10-2 and TRBJ2-3; no clear D gene. Germline V gene sequence: CDR1 WSHSY, CDR2 SAAADI. The CDR3 covers 14 residues. Trimming stripped 2 bases from V and 4 bases from J, with 10 bases between. The CDR3 DNA sequence: TGCGCCAGCAGTGAGCGTATTTCGGCAGATACGCAGTATTTT. As protein: CASSERISADTQYF.

This clone occurred a few times. The chain uses TRBV7-8 and TRBJ1-1; the match to TRBD1 covers 8 bases. The junction had 4 bases not matched to a gene; V was cut back by 7 bases and J by 3 bases. Per the germline V gene, CDR1 is SGHVS and CDR2 is FQNEAQ. This CDR3 comprises 13 residues. The CDR3 is CASTQGVDTEAFF. In DNA form, the CDR3 reads TGTGCCAGCACACAGGGGGTGGACACTGAAGCTTTCTTT.

The CDR3 here is CASSKVPDQPQHF. The CDR3 nucleotides read TGTGCCAGCAGCAAAGTCCCGGATCAGCCCCAGCATTTT. V and J are TRBV21-1 and TRBJ1-5. TRBV21-1 is a recognized pseudogene. The CDR3 has 13 amino acids.

V and J are TRBV5-1 and TRBJ2-7, with 7 bases that match TRBD1. CDR1 SGHRS and CDR2 YFSETQ come from the germline V gene. This CDR3 spans 13 amino acids. After removal of 5 bases from V and 5 bases from J, the junction contained 7 bases not matched to a gene. CDR3 sequence: CASRKQGTDEQYF. Here the CDR3 DNA reads TGCGCCAGCAGGAAACAGGGGACGGACGAGCAGTACTTC. Combining the CDR3 with reference TRBV5-1 and TRBJ2-7 gives the whole variable domain KAGVTQTPRYLIKTRGQQVTLSCSPISGHRSVSWYQQTPGQGLQFLFEYFSETQRNKGNFPGRFSGRQFSNSRSEMNVSTLELGDSALYLCASRKQGTDEQYFGPGTRLTVT.

The V and J genes are TRBV28 and TRBJ1-5; D is unclear. Looked up from germline, CDR1 is MDHEN and CDR2 is SYDVKM. The CDR3 is made up of 14 amino acids. Trimming shortened V by 2 bases and J by 7 bases, and 12 bases separated the two germline ends. The CDR3 region has the DNA TGTGCCAGCAGTTTACTCGCCACCCGGCAGCCCCAGCATTTT. Its protein is CASSLLATRQPQHF.

The V and J genes are TRBV29-1 and TRBJ1-2; the D gene is possibly TRBD1 (6 bases). The CDR3 length is 13 residues. In germline, CDR1 is SQVTM, CDR2 ANQGSEA. V was trimmed by 4 bases and J by 5 bases, leaving 14 bases between them. As DNA, the CDR3 is TGCAGCGTTGTTGGGGGAACAGGGTATGGCTACACCTTC. It translates to CSVVGGTGYGYTF.